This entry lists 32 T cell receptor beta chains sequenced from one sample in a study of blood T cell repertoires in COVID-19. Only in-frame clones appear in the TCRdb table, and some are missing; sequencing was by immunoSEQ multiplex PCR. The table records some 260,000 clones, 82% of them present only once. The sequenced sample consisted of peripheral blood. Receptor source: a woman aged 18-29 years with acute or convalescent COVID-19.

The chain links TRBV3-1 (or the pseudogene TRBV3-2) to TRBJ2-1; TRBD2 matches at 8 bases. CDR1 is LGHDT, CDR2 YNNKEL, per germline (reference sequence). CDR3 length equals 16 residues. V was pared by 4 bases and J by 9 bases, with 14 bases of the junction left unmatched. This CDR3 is CASSPPYGGRIGEQFF. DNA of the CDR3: TGTGCCAGCAGCCCCCCGTACGGCGGGAGGATTGGTGAGCAGTTCTTC.

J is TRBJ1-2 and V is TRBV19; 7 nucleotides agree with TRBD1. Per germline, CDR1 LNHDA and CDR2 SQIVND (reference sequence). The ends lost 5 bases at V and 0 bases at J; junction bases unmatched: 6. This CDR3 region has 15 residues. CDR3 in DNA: TGTGCCAGTAGTTTCCGGGACAGAACTAACTATGGCTACACCTTC. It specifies CASSFRDRTNYGYTF.

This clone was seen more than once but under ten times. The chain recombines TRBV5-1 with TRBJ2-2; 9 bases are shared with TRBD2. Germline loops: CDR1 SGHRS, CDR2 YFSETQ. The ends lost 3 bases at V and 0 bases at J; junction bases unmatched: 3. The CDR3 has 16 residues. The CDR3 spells CASSYTSGSNTGELFF. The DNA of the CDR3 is TGCGCCAGCAGCTACACTAGCGGGTCGAACACCGGGGAGCTGTTTTTT.

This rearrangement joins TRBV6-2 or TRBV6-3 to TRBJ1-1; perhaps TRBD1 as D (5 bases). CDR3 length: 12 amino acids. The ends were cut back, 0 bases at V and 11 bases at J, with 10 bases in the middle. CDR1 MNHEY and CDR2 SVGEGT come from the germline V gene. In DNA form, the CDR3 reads TGTGCCAGCAGTTACTCGGACAAGCAGGCTTTCTTT. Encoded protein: CASSYSDKQAFF.

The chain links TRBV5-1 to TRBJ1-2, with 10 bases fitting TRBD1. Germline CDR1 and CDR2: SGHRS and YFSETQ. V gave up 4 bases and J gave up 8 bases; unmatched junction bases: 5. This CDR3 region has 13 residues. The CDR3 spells CASSLGTGEGYTF. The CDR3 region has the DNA TGCGCCAGCAGCCTTGGGACAGGGGAAGGCTACACCTTC.

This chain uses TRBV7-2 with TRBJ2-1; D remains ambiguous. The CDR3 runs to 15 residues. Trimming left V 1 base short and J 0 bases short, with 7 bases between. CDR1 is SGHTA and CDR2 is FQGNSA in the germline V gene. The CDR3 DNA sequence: TGTGCCAGCAGCTTAGACTGGAGCTCCTACAATGAGCAGTTCTTC. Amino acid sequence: CASSLDWSSYNEQFF.

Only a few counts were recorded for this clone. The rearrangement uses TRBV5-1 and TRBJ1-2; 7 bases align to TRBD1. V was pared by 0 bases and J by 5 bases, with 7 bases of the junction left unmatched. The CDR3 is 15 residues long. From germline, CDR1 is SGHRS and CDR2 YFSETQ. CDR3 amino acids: CASSLAGDRLYGYTF. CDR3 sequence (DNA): TGCGCCAGCAGCTTGGCCGGGGACAGACTTTATGGCTACACCTTC.

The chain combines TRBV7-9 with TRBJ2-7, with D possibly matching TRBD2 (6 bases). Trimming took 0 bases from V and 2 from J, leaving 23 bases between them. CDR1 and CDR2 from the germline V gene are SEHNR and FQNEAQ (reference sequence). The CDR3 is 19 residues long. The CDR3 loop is CASSLAVGGSTLGTYEQYF. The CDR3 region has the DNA TGTGCCAGCAGCTTAGCGGTGGGGGGTTCTACATTGGGGACCTACGAGCAGTACTTC.

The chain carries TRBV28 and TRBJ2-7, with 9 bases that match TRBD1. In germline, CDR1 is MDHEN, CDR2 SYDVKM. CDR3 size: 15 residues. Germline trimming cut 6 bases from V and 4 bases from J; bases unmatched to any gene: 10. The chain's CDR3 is CASRRGTGRSYEQYF. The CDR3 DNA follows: TGTGCCAGCAGAAGGGGGACAGGGAGGTCATACGAGCAGTACTTC.

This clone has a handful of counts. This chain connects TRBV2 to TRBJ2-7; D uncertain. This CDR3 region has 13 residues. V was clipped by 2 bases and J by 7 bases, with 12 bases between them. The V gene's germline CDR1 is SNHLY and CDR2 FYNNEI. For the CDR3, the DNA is TGTGCCAGCAGTGAATCACCTGGCGGAGAGCAGTACTTC. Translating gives CASSESPGGEQYF.

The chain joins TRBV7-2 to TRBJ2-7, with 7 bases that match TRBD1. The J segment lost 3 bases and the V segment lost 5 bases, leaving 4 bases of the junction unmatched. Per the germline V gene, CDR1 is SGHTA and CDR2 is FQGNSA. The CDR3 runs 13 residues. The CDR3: CASSMDRSYEQYF. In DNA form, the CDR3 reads TGTGCCAGCAGCATGGACAGGAGCTACGAGCAGTACTTC.

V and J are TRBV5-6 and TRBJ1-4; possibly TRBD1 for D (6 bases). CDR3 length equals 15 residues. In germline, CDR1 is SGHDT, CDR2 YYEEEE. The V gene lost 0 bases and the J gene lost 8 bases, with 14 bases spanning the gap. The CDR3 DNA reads TGTGCCAGCAGCTTGGTGGGCAGGGGAACGGAAAAACTGTTTTTT. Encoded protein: CASSLVGRGTEKLFF.

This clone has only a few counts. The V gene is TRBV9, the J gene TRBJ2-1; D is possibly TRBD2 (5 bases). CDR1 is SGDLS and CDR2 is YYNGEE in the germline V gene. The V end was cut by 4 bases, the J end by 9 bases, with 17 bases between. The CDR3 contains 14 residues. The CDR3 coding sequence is TGTGCCAGCAGCCCTACTAGAATTTCAGGTGAGCAGTTCTTC. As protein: CASSPTRISGEQFF.

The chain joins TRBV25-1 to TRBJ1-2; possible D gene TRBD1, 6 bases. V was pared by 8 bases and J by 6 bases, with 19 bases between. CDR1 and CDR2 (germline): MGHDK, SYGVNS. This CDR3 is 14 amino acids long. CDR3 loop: CASSPSGTFHGYTF. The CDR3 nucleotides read TGTGCCAGCTCTCCCTCTGGGACATTTCATGGCTACACCTTC.

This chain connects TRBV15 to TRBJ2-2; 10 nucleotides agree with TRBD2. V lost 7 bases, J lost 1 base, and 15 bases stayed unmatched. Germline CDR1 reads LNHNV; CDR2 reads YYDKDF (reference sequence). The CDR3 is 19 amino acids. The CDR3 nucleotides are TGTGCCACCATCGACGACCTAGCGGGAGCCAACATGAACACCGGGGAGCTGTTTTTT. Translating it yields CATIDDLAGANMNTGELFF. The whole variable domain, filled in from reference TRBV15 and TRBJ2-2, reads DAMVIQNPRYQVTQFGKPVTLSCSQTLNHNVMYWYQQKSSQAPKLLFHYYDKDFNNEADTPDNFQSRRPNTSFCFLDIRSPGLGDTAMYLCATIDDLAGANMNTGELFFGEGSRLTVL.

DNA of the CDR3: TGTGCCAGCAGCCAAACCGGGACAGCAACTAATGAAAAACTGTTTTTT. It is translated as CASSQTGTATNEKLFF. This rearrangement joins TRBV6-2 or TRBV6-3 to TRBJ1-4; 7 nucleotides align to TRBD1. Germline values: CDR1 MNHEY, CDR2 SVGEGT. Unmatched junction bases numbered 7, after V lost 6 bases and J lost 0 bases. CDR3 size: 16 residues.

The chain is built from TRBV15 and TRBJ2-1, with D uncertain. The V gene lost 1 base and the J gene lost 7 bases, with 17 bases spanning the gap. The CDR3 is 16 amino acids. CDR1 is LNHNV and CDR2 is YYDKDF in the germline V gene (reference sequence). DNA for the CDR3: TGTGCCACCAGCAGAGGCCTTCTAGTCCAATCGAATGAGCAGTTCTTC. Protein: CATSRGLLVQSNEQFF. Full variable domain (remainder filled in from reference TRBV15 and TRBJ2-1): DAMVIQNPRYQVTQFGKPVTLSCSQTLNHNVMYWYQQKSSQAPKLLFHYYDKDFNNEADTPDNFQSRRPNTSFCFLDIRSPGLGDTAMYLCATSRGLLVQSNEQFFGPGTRLTVL.

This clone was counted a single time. The CDR3 spells CASSIPFRDMSWSPLHF. The CDR3 DNA reads TGTGCCAGTAGTATACCATTCCGGGACATGTCATGGTCACCCCTCCACTTT. The genes are TRBV19 and TRBJ1-6, with a possible D match to TRBD1 (6 bases). Germline CDR1 LNHDA, CDR2 SQIVND (reference sequence). Between the trimmed V and J ends, which lost 2 bases and 10 bases, there was a span of 21 bases. The CDR3 consists of 17 residues.

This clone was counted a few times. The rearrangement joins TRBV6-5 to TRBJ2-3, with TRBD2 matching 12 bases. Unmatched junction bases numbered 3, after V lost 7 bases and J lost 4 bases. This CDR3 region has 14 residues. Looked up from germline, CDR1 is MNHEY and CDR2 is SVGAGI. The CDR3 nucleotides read TGTGCCAGCATGTCTAGCGGGAGGGCAGATACGCAGTATTTT. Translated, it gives CASMSSGRADTQYF.

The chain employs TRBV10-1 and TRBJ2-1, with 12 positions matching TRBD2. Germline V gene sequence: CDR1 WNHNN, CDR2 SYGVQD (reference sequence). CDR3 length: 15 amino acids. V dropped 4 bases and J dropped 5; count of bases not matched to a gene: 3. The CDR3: CASSGTSGDHNEQFF. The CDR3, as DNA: TGCGCCAGCAGTGGGACTAGCGGGGATCACAATGAGCAGTTCTTC.

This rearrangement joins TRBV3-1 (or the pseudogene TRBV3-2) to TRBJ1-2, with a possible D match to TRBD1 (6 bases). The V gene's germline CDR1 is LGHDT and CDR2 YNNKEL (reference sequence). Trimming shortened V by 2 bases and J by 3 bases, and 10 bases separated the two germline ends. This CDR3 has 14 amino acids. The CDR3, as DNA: TGTGCCAGCAGCCAATTTGGACAGCACTATGGCTACACCTTC. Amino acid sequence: CASSQFGQHYGYTF.

This chain's CDR3 is CSVKMWSSYNEQFF. As DNA, the CDR3 is TGCAGCGTTAAGATGTGGAGCTCCTACAATGAGCAGTTCTTC. V usage is TRBV29-1 and J usage is TRBJ2-1; D is undetermined. The CDR3 spans 14 residues. Germline V gene sequence: CDR1 SQVTM, CDR2 ANQGSEA. V lost 5 bases to trimming and J lost 0 bases, with 11 bases between them.

CDR3 residues: CASSGASNNEQFF. CDR3 DNA: TGTGCCTCTAGCGGAGCATCAAACAATGAGCAGTTCTTC. V usage is TRBV30 and J usage is TRBJ2-1, with 7 bases aligning to TRBD2. There are 13 residues in the CDR3. Germline V CDR1 and CDR2: GTSNPN, SVGIG (reference sequence). The trim removed 7 bases at V and 5 bases at J, leaving 8 bases unmatched.

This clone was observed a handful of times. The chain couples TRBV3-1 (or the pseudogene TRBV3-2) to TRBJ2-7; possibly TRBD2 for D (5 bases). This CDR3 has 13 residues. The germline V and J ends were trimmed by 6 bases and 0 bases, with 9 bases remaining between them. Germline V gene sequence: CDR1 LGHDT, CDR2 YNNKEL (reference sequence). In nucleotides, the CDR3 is TGTGCCAGCAGGCAAAGCGGCTCCTACGAGCAGTACTTC. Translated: CASRQSGSYEQYF.

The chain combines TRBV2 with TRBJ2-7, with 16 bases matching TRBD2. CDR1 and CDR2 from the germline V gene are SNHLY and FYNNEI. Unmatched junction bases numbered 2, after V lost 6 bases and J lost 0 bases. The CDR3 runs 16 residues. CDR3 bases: TGTGCCAGCAGGGGACTAGCGGGGGGGCCCTCCTACGAGCAGTACTTC. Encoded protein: CASRGLAGGPSYEQYF.

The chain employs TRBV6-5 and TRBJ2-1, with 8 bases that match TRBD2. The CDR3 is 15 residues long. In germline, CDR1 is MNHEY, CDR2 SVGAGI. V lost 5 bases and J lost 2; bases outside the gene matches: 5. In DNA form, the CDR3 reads TGTGCCAGCAGTCCGGCGGGGGGCGCCTACAATGAGCAGTTCTTC. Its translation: CASSPAGGAYNEQFF.

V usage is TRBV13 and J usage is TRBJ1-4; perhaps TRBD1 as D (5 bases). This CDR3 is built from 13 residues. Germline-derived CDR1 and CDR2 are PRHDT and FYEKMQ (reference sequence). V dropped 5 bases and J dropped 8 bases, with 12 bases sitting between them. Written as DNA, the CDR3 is TGTGCCAGCAGCCCAGGGTCAGAGGAAAAACTGTTTTTT. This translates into CASSPGSEEKLFF.

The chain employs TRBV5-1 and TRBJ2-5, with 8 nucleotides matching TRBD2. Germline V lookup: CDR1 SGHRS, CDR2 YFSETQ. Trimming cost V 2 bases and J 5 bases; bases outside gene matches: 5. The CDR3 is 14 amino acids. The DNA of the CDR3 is TGCGCCAGCAGCTTCCCCGGGGGGGACGAGACCCAGTACTTC. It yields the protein CASSFPGGDETQYF.

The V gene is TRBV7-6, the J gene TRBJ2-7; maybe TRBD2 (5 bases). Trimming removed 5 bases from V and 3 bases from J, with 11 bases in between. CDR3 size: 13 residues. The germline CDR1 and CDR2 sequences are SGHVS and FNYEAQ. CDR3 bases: TGTGCCAGCAGCAAATCCCGGGACTACGAGCAGTACTTC. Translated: CASSKSRDYEQYF.

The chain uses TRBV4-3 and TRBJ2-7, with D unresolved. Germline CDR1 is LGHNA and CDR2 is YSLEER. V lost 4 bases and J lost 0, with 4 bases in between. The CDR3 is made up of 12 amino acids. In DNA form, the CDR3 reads TGCGCCAGCAGCCCCCGCTCCTACGAGCAGTACTTC. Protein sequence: CASSPRSYEQYF.

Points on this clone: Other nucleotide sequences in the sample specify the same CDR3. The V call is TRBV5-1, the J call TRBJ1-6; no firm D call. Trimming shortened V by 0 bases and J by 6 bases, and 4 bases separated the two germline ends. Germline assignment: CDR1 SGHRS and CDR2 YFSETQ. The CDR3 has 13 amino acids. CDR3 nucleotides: TGCGCCAGCAGCTTGGACAGTAATTCACCCCTCCACTTT. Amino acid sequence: CASSLDSNSPLHF.

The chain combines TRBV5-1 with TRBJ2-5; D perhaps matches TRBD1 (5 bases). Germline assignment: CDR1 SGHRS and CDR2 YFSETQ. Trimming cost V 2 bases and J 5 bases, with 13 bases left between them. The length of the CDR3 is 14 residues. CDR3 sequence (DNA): TGCGCCAGCAGCTTCCCCAGGGTTGGGGAGACCCAGTACTTC. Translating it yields CASSFPRVGETQYF.